This TCR beta chain is from a study of T cells in Graves' hyperthyroidism and ophthalmopathy. This clonotype was detected a few times. Using RNA transcripts as the source, TCR beta CDR3 regions were amplified. Using the HTBI primer set, a first-round RT-PCR was run on the TCR CDR3. One entry per CDR3 protein, called by TCRdb with MiXCR from the multiplex PCR reads. The data show a few hundred thousand distinct CDR3 sequences, about 45% seen once. Sequenced material: peripheral blood or thyroid tissue (not recorded which). The receptor's source is a woman under 30 with Graves' hyperthyroidism.

The CDR3 spells CASSLGHDTGELFF. The DNA for the CDR3 is TGCGCCAGCAGCCTGGGACACGACACCGGGGAGCTGTTTTTT. The gene calls are TRBV5-1 and TRBJ2-2; a weak D match, TRBD1 (6 bases). There are 14 residues in the CDR3. Trimming removed 4 bases from V and 3 bases from J, with 10 bases in between. Germline V gives CDR1 SGHRS, CDR2 YFSETQ.